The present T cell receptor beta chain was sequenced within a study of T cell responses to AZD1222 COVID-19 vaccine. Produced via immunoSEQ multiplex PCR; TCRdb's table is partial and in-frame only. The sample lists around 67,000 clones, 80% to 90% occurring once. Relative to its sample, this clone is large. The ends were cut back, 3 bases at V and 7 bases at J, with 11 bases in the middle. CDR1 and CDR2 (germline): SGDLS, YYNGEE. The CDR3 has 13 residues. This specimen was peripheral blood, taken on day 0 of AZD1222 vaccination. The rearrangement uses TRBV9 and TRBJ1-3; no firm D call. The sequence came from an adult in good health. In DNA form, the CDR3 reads TGTGCCAGCAGCGCAGAGGGCTCGAACACCATATATTTT. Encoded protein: CASSAEGSNTIYF. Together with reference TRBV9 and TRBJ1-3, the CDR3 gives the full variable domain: DSGVTQTPKHLITATGQRVTLRCSPRSGDLSVYWYQQSLDQGLQFLIQYYNGEERAKGNILERFSAQQFPDLHSELNLSSLELGDSALYFCASSAEGSNTIYFGEGSWLTVV.